Listed below are T cell receptor beta chains from one sample, sequenced in a study of blood T cell repertoires in COVID-19. The table came from immunoSEQ multiplex PCR; TCRdb's copy has only in-frame clones and leaves some out. The table lists over 250,000 clones, around 87% of them singletons, with approximately 1.4% in the top ten. Source material: peripheral blood. The receptors derive from a middle-aged woman who had recovered from COVID-19. Both conserved end residues are part of each CDR3. Each record gives: clone size, V gene, J gene, CDR3 protein. For some rows the clone size is stated as once, few or many, or as a class when expanded; others skip it.

abundance: NA; v_gene: TRBV13; j_gene: TRBJ2-1; CDR3aa: CASSPDRGLYNEQFF
abundance: few; v_gene: TRBV6-5; j_gene: TRBJ2-7; CDR3aa: CASSGQGALGEQYF
abundance: once; v_gene: TRBV16; j_gene: TRBJ2-1; CDR3aa: CASSQSFRGSYNEQFF
abundance: NA; v_gene: TRBV6-2/TRBV6-3; j_gene: TRBJ2-5; CDR3aa: CASSSTRETQYF
abundance: NA; v_gene: TRBV7-6; j_gene: TRBJ1-1; CDR3aa: CASSSYGGGTEAFF
abundance: NA; v_gene: TRBV2; j_gene: TRBJ2-1; CDR3aa: CAGRTIYDEQFF
abundance: NA; v_gene: TRBV10-2; j_gene: TRBJ1-2; CDR3aa: CASSEGRGNGYTF
abundance: NA; v_gene: TRBV4-1; j_gene: TRBJ1-1; CDR3aa: CASSQDRGRGIAFF
abundance: many; v_gene: TRBV2; j_gene: TRBJ1-2; CDR3aa: CASSDWQGANYGYTF
abundance: NA; v_gene: TRBV2; j_gene: TRBJ2-5; CDR3aa: CASSFGLRETQYF
abundance: NA; v_gene: TRBV5-1; j_gene: TRBJ2-2; CDR3aa: CASSLAPVAGGRTGELFF